This record covers a single T cell receptor (beta chain). V was cut by 3 bases and J by 10 bases, with 13 bases left in between. This CDR3 has 13 amino acids. Germline CDR1 reads SGHDT; CDR2 reads YYEEEE. Investigators reverse transcribed all isolated RNA, so they sequenced expressed TCRB transcripts. Assay: immunoSEQ multiplex PCR; the TCRdb copy retains only in-frame clones and omits some. This sample yields about 320,000 clones, of which less than 15% are seen a single time; about 6.7% belongs to the top ten. The data belong to a study of beta chain features in type 1 diabetes. The sequence was obtained from a young man in good health. This chain links TRBV5-6 with TRBJ1-4, with D perhaps matching TRBD1 (6 bases). Sequences were obtained from central memory CD4+ T cells from blood. The CDR3 DNA is TGTGCCAGCAGCTCCCCAGGGGCCGGAAAACTGTTTTTT. It translates to CASSSPGAGKLFF.